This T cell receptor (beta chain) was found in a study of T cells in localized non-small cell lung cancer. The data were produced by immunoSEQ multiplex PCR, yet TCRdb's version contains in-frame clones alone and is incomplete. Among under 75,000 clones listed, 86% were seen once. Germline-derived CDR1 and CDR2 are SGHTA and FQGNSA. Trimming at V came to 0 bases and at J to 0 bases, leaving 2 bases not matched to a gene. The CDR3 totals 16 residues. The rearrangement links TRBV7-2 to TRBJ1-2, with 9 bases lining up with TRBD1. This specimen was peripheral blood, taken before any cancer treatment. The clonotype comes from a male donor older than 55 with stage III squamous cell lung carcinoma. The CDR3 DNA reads TGTGCCAGCAGCTTAGCCGGGACAGGGTCTAACTATGGCTACACCTTC. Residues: CASSLAGTGSNYGYTF.